These 16 T cell receptor beta chains share one sample of origin, sequenced in a study of persistence of HIV-infected CD4 T cells. Sequencing used immunoSEQ version 4 in survey mode. TCRdb's copy holds only in-frame clones and misses some; the assay was immunoSEQ multiplex PCR. The sample lists 25,000 to 30,000 clones, roughly 75% occurring once. These receptors lack a known antigen. Cells were stimulated with CMV-infected fibroblast lysates at 8 to 10 ug/mL. Sorted nonresponding memory CD4+ T cells were CD40L-negative, CD69-negative, CD45RO-high. The material was CD4+ T cells sorted from PBMCs after roughly 17-hour stimulation, obtained from a patient who received antiretroviral therapy. These receptors were obtained from an adult woman with HIV who was CMV-seropositive.

The chain carries TRBV5-1 and TRBJ2-5, with D perhaps matching TRBD1 (7 bases). The CDR3 consists of 14 residues. Trimming removed 3 bases at V and 2 bases at J, with 11 bases between. Germline V gene data show CDR1 as SGHRS and CDR2 as YFSETQ. This CDR3 reads CASSWRDSQETQYF. CDR3 sequence (DNA): TGCGCCAGCAGCTGGCGGGACAGTCAAGAGACCCAGTACTTC.

This chain connects TRBV5-1 to TRBJ1-1; 10 bases map to TRBD1. J was trimmed by 4 bases and V by 2 bases; bases with no gene match: 2. Germline V gene data show CDR1 as SGHRS and CDR2 as YFSETQ. This CDR3 has 14 amino acids. CDR3: CASSLGQGVTEAFF. The CDR3 bases are TGCGCCAGCAGCTTAGGACAGGGGGTCACTGAAGCTTTCTTT.

This chain links TRBV6-5 with TRBJ2-5; 9 bases are a match to TRBD2. J lost 5 bases, V lost 2 bases, and 9 bases had no gene match. Germline-derived CDR1 and CDR2 are MNHEY and SVGAGI. The CDR3 spans 16 residues. CDR3 DNA sequence: TGTGCCAGCAGTTACAGCGTCATAGCGGGGGTCGAGACCCAGTACTTC. Protein sequence: CASSYSVIAGVETQYF.

This rearrangement joins TRBV27 to TRBJ1-3; D is ambiguous. The germline V gene has CDR1 MNHEY and CDR2 SMNVEV (reference sequence). The CDR3 has 13 residues. V shed 3 bases and J shed 0 bases, with 3 bases lying between them. The CDR3: CASSLSSGNTIYF. The CDR3 DNA is TGTGCCAGCAGTTTGAGCTCTGGAAACACCATATATTTT.

The count of this clone is one. This chain joins TRBV7-9 and TRBJ2-5, with D hard to call. CDR1 SEHNR and CDR2 FQNEAQ come from the germline V gene (reference sequence). V was clipped by 5 bases and J by 3 bases, with 19 bases between them. The CDR3 is made up of 16 amino acids. CDR3 amino acids: CASSQPLGPQEETQYF. In DNA, the CDR3 is TGTGCCAGCAGCCAGCCTCTGGGCCCACAAGAAGAGACCCAGTACTTC.

The chain is built from TRBV5-1 and TRBJ2-5; no clear D gene. Trimming left V 2 bases short and J 2 bases short, with 16 bases between. Germline values: CDR1 SGHRS, CDR2 YFSETQ. This CDR3 spans 16 amino acids. This CDR3 is CASSFSPGRRQETQYF. The DNA of the CDR3 is TGCGCCAGCAGCTTTTCCCCGGGCAGAAGACAAGAGACCCAGTACTTC. The complete variable domain, with remaining parts taken from reference TRBV5-1 and TRBJ2-5, reads KAGVTQTPRYLIKTRGQQVTLSCSPISGHRSVSWYQQTPGQGLQFLFEYFSETQRNKGNFPGRFSGRQFSNSRSEMNVSTLELGDSALYLCASSFSPGRRQETQYFGPGTRLLVL.

This clone showed up just a few times. The CDR3 coding sequence is TGTGCCACCCAAAGAGAGGACAGAACTGAAAAACTGTTTTTT. Protein sequence: CATQREDRTEKLFF. The V call is TRBV2, the J call TRBJ1-4, with a possible D match to TRBD1 (6 bases). CDR1 is SNHLY, CDR2 FYNNEI, per germline. Trimming took off 10 bases at V and 7 bases at J, with 19 bases between the two ends. The CDR3 sequence is 14 residues long. Full variable domain (missing parts from reference TRBV2 and TRBJ1-4): EPEVTQTPSHQVTQMGQEVILRCVPISNHLYFYWYRQILGQKVEFLVSFYNNEISEKSEIFDDQFSVERPDGSNFTLKIRSTKLEDSAMYFCATQREDRTEKLFFGSGTQLSVL.

CDR3 nucleotide sequence: TGTGCCAGCACCGGAGCGACGCCGGGGGGAAACACCATATATTTT. Its protein product is CASTGATPGGNTIYF. This rearrangement joins TRBV6-5 to TRBJ1-3; D not certain. The length of the CDR3 is 15 residues. The V end was cut by 7 bases, the J end by 4 bases, with 17 bases between. Germline V CDR1 and CDR2: MNHEY, SVGAGI.

The gene calls are TRBV18 and TRBJ2-6, with 8 bases that match TRBD1. The CDR3 is 21 residues long. Trimming cost V 3 bases and J 0 bases; bases outside gene matches: 16. Germline V CDR1 and CDR2: KGHSH, LQKENI. CDR3 DNA sequence: TGTGCCAGCTCACCCGTCCCGGGACAGGCCTCCTTACGCTCTGGGGCCAACGTCCTGACTTTC. Translating it yields CASSPVPGQASLRSGANVLTF. Full variable domain (remainder filled in from reference TRBV18 and TRBJ2-6): NAGVMQNPRHLVRRRGQEARLRCSPMKGHSHVYWYRQLPEEGLKFMVYLQKENIIDESGMPKERFSAEFPKEGPSILRIQQVVRGDSAAYFCASSPVPGQASLRSGANVLTFGAGSRLTVL.

This chain joins TRBV6-2 or TRBV6-3 and TRBJ2-7; TRBD1 matches 7 bases. The CDR3 has 17 residues. The germline V gene encodes CDR1 MNHEY and CDR2 SVGEGT. Losses at the gene ends were 2 bases for V and 5 bases for J; bases not matched to a gene: 15. The CDR3 is CASSYLLSQGSRHEQYV. The CDR3 nucleotides are TGTGCCAGCAGTTACCTCCTTTCACAGGGGAGTAGACACGAGCAGTACGTC.

The gene calls are TRBV10-3 and TRBJ1-2, with D possibly being TRBD1 (5 bases). The V end lost 6 bases, the J end lost 5 bases, and 13 bases lay between the germline ends. CDR3 length equals 13 residues. Germline-derived CDR1 and CDR2 are ENHRY and SYGVKD. The CDR3 here is CAIRDSEAYGYTF. CDR3 nucleotides: TGTGCCATCAGAGACAGTGAGGCTTATGGCTACACCTTC.

The CDR3 sequence is CARGAGGAGLEQYF. The CDR3 DNA sequence: TGTGCCAGGGGCGCAGGGGGCGCGGGTCTCGAGCAGTACTTC. This chain uses TRBV2 with TRBJ2-7, with 8 bases fitting TRBD1. Trimming took 9 bases from V and 6 from J; bases not matched to a gene: 13. Germline V gene lookup returns CDR1 SNHLY and CDR2 FYNNEI. The CDR3 runs to 14 residues.

The V and J genes are TRBV16 and TRBJ1-1; the match to TRBD1 covers 7 bases. Trimming at V came to 2 bases and at J to 2 bases, leaving 5 bases not matched to a gene. The CDR3 runs 15 residues. Germline V gene data show CDR1 as KGHSY and CDR2 as FQNENV. CDR3 amino acids: CASSQRQGLNTEAFF. CDR3 DNA sequence: TGTGCCAGCAGCCAACGACAGGGCCTAAACACTGAAGCTTTCTTT.

The chain uses TRBV7-3 and TRBJ1-3, with TRBD1 matching over 8 bases. V trimming: 4 bases; J trimming: 0 bases; junction bases outside the gene matches: 5. The CDR3 has 16 amino acids. Germline assignment: CDR1 SGHTA and CDR2 FQGTGA. The CDR3: CASSSGTGSSGNTIYF. The CDR3 nucleotides are TGTGCCAGCAGCTCGGGGACAGGAAGCTCTGGAAACACCATATATTTT.

The chain links TRBV12-3 or TRBV12-4 to TRBJ1-4; no definite D call. With 1 base removed from V and 5 bases from J, the gap between germline ends came to 2 bases. There are 12 residues in the CDR3. The CDR3 reads CASSLGNEKLFF. Here the CDR3 DNA reads TGTGCCAGCAGTTTAGGGAATGAAAAACTGTTTTTT.

The chain couples TRBV2 to TRBJ1-4, with 12 bases lining up with TRBD1. Germline V gives CDR1 SNHLY, CDR2 FYNNEI. Unmatched junction bases numbered 4, after V lost 4 bases and J lost 7 bases. The length of the CDR3 is 15 residues. CDR3 sequence (DNA): TGTGCCAGCAGTGTCCCGGGACAGGGGGCTGAAAAACTGTTTTTT. It codes for CASSVPGQGAEKLFF.